This TCR beta chain was captured by sequencing in a study of blood T cell repertoires in COVID-19. Study background: Donors in the United States, Italy and Spain gave samples during acute or convalescent COVID-19. Sources were T cells, B-cell-depleted T cells, or PBMCs; the material itself was cDNA or gDNA.

Which cohort a participant joined came from the clinical history participants gave. As originally analysed: From reference gene primer amplification, estimates of nucleated cell counts were derived. TCRdb's copy holds only in-frame clones and misses some; the assay was immunoSEQ multiplex PCR. V, J and clone size were drawn from that table, and D and trimming were deduced from the DNA. The table shows roughly 430,000 clones, with roughly 87% occurring only once. The germline gives CDR1 GTSNPN, CDR2 SVGIG (reference sequence). Germline trimming cut 2 bases from V and 4 bases from J; bases unmatched to any gene: 8. The CDR3 runs to 15 residues.

This receptor was obtained from a woman between 40 and 55 years old with acute COVID-19. Sequencing was done on a sample of PBMCs or T cells enriched from blood (not recorded which). J is TRBJ2-3 and V is TRBV30; 8 bases are shared with TRBD2. The chain's CDR3 is CAWSSGTRHADTQYF. CDR3 bases: TGTGCCTGGAGTTCCGGGACTAGACATGCAGATACGCAGTATTTT.